This T cell receptor beta chain was sequenced in a study of vaccination and CD4 T cells after COVID-19. As concerns this clonotype: Its cognate antigen is unknown.

The Oncomine TCR Beta short-read assay generated sequence data from the DNA of cultured CD4+ T cells. Someone extracted genomic DNA from cultured CD4+ T cells. MiXCR, run by TCRdb on the PCR reads, gives a single entry per CDR3 protein. The table includes 19,000 or so distinct CDR3 sequences, 40% to 55% detected once. Documented treatment: approximately 9-day PBMC culture with coronavirus spike peptide pools or control peptides (ViraFEST assay). Researchers grew the cells for roughly ten days and then pulled out CD4+ T cells by negative selection. V was trimmed by 5 bases and J by 1 base, leaving 14 bases between them. CDR3 size: 15 residues. Germline V lookup: CDR1 SGHTA, CDR2 FQGNSA.

The V gene is TRBV7-2, the J gene TRBJ1-1; perhaps TRBD1 as D (5 bases). The specimen comprised CD4+ T cells from blood, cultured in vitro, sampled after SARS-CoV-2 vaccination. The receptor was derived from a human donor who had recovered from COVID-19. CDR3 in amino acids: CASSTLRGGNTEAFF. Written as DNA, the CDR3 is TGTGCCAGCAGCACCCTTCGGGGCGGGAACACTGAAGCTTTCTTT.